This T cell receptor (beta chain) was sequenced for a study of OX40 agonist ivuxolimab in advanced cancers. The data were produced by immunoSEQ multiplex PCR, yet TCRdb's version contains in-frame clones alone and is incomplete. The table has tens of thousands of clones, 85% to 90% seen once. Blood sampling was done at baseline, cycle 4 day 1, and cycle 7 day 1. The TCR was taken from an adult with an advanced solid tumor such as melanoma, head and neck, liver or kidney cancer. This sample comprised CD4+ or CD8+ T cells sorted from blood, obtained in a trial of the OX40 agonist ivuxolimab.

As DNA, the CDR3 is TGTGCCAGCGGACAGGGTTCGACTAATGAAAAACTGTTTTTT. It yields the protein CASGQGSTNEKLFF. The chain recombines TRBV2 with TRBJ1-4, with 8 positions matching TRBD1. The germline CDR1 and CDR2 sequences are SNHLY and FYNNEI. The CDR3 spans 14 residues. J lost 2 bases, V lost 8 bases, and 4 bases had no gene match.